This is a list of T cell receptor beta chains from one sample in a study of blood T cell repertoires in COVID-19. TCRdb keeps only in-frame clones here, not all; method: immunoSEQ multiplex PCR. The sample carries roughly 230,000 clones, approximately 91% recorded once. Sequenced: peripheral blood. The receptor source for this set is a human donor in a cohort sampled during active COVID-19. CDR3s include the opening cysteine and the closing phenylalanine or tryptophan. A D gene is named only where the DNA matches it firmly. Clone size is shown for a subset of rows, as once, few, many or a class of expanded clone.

J gene: TRBJ2-7
D gene: TRBD2
clone size: .
V gene: TRBV11-3
CDR3 protein: CASRPGGSSYEQYF
CDR3 DNA: TGTGCCAGCAGACCCGGCGGGAGCTCCTACGAGCAGTACTTC

J gene: TRBJ1-6
D gene: .
clone size: .
V gene: TRBV9
CDR3 protein: CASSAGTPRSSPLHF
CDR3 DNA: TGTGCCAGCAGCGCCGGGACTCCCCGGAGTTCACCCCTCCACTTT

J gene: TRBJ1-1
D gene: TRBD1
clone size: once
V gene: TRBV10-2
CDR3 protein: CASNPDRAHTEAFF
CDR3 DNA: TGCGCCAGCAACCCGGACAGGGCCCACACTGAAGCTTTCTTT

J gene: TRBJ2-3
D gene: TRBD2
clone size: once
V gene: TRBV5-6
CDR3 protein: CASSLRTRIQYF
CDR3 DNA: TGTGCCAGCAGCTTGAGGACTAGGATCCAGTATTTT

J gene: TRBJ1-1
D gene: .
clone size: .
V gene: TRBV14
CDR3 protein: CASRQQVNTEAFF
CDR3 DNA: TGTGCCAGCCGACAGCAAGTGAACACTGAAGCTTTCTTT

J gene: TRBJ1-4
D gene: .
clone size: .
V gene: TRBV4-2
CDR3 protein: CASSQRQNNEKLFF
CDR3 DNA: TGTGCCAGCAGCCAGCGGCAGAATAATGAAAAACTGTTTTTT

J gene: TRBJ1-1
D gene: .
clone size: .
V gene: TRBV7-2
CDR3 protein: CASSSSLGVNTEAFF
CDR3 DNA: TGTGCCAGCAGCTCCAGCTTAGGGGTGAACACTGAAGCTTTCTTT

J gene: TRBJ2-1
D gene: .
clone size: .
V gene: TRBV25-1
CDR3 protein: CASRSGVDNEQFF
CDR3 DNA: TGTGCCAGCAGGTCGGGGGTCGACAATGAGCAGTTCTTC

J gene: TRBJ1-2
D gene: TRBD1
clone size: .
V gene: TRBV2
CDR3 protein: CASPQVQGDYGYTF
CDR3 DNA: TGTGCCAGCCCCCAAGTACAGGGGGACTATGGCTACACCTTC

J gene: TRBJ1-2
D gene: TRBD1
clone size: few
V gene: TRBV19
CDR3 protein: CASKTGTGDYGYTF
CDR3 DNA: TGTGCCAGTAAAACCGGGACAGGCGACTATGGCTACACCTTC

J gene: TRBJ1-1
D gene: .
clone size: .
V gene: TRBV9
CDR3 protein: CASSDGYMNTEAFF
CDR3 DNA: TGTGCCAGCAGCGATGGTTACATGAACACTGAAGCTTTCTTT

J gene: TRBJ1-1
D gene: TRBD1
clone size: .
V gene: TRBV3-1/TRBV3-2
CDR3 protein: CASSQVRGRTEAFF
CDR3 DNA: TGTGCCAGCAGCCAAGTCAGGGGGCGAACTGAAGCTTTCTTT

J gene: TRBJ2-1
D gene: .
clone size: .
V gene: TRBV27
CDR3 protein: CASSLLRMSSYNEQFF
CDR3 DNA: TGTGCCAGCAGTTTATTGCGGATGAGCTCCTACAATGAGCAGTTCTTC

J gene: TRBJ1-4
D gene: .
clone size: once
V gene: TRBV4-3
CDR3 protein: CASSQDRNNEKLFF
CDR3 DNA: TGCGCCAGCAGCCAAGACAGAAACAATGAAAAACTGTTTTTT

J gene: TRBJ1-1
D gene: TRBD1
clone size: .
V gene: TRBV12-5
CDR3 protein: CASGLGPGQVNTEAFF
CDR3 DNA: TGTGCTAGTGGTTTGGGACCGGGACAGGTGAACACTGAAGCTTTCTTT

J gene: TRBJ1-2
D gene: .
clone size: .
V gene: TRBV6-6
CDR3 protein: CASSYDSRYGYTF
CDR3 DNA: TGTGCCAGCAGTTACGACAGTCGCTATGGCTACACCTTC

J gene: TRBJ1-2
D gene: TRBD1
clone size: .
V gene: TRBV12-5
CDR3 protein: CASGQGGIRYGYTF
CDR3 DNA: TGTGCTAGTGGACAGGGGGGCATACGCTATGGCTACACCTTC

J gene: TRBJ2-1
D gene: TRBD2
clone size: .
V gene: TRBV7-3
CDR3 protein: CASSSQGSGSRHEQFF
CDR3 DNA: TGTGCCAGCAGCTCCCAAGGTAGCGGGAGTCGCCATGAGCAGTTCTTC

J gene: TRBJ1-1
D gene: .
clone size: .
V gene: TRBV7-2
CDR3 protein: CASDEPGVTEAFF
CDR3 DNA: TGTGCCAGCGACGAGCCAGGGGTTACTGAAGCTTTCTTT

J gene: TRBJ1-1
D gene: TRBD1
clone size: .
V gene: TRBV30
CDR3 protein: CAWSKPRTGGISEAFF
CDR3 DNA: TGTGCCTGGAGTAAACCCCGGACAGGGGGCATCTCTGAAGCTTTCTTT

J gene: TRBJ2-7
D gene: TRBD1
clone size: .
V gene: TRBV11-2
CDR3 protein: CASSPSDRGRHEQYF
CDR3 DNA: TGTGCCAGCAGCCCCTCCGACAGGGGGCGGCACGAGCAGTACTTC

J gene: TRBJ1-1
D gene: .
clone size: .
V gene: TRBV4-1
CDR3 protein: CASSQLQIVNTEAFF
CDR3 DNA: TGCGCCAGCAGCCAGTTACAGATAGTGAACACTGAAGCTTTCTTT

J gene: TRBJ1-4
D gene: TRBD1
clone size: .
V gene: TRBV30
CDR3 protein: CAWRGSPGQGLFF
CDR3 DNA: TGTGCCTGGAGAGGATCTCCGGGACAGGGACTGTTTTTT

J gene: TRBJ1-5
D gene: .
clone size: .
V gene: TRBV6-2/TRBV6-3
CDR3 protein: CASSSGNQPQHF
CDR3 DNA: TGTGCCAGCAGTTCCGGCAATCAGCCCCAGCATTTT

J gene: TRBJ2-7
D gene: .
clone size: .
V gene: TRBV6-6
CDR3 protein: CASSYVEGGGPPVQYF
CDR3 DNA: TGTGCCAGCAGTTACGTGGAGGGGGGGGGCCCTCCCGTGCAGTACTTC

J gene: TRBJ1-2
D gene: .
clone size: once
V gene: TRBV24-1
CDR3 protein: CATSPPTGHGYTF
CDR3 DNA: TGTGCCACCAGTCCGCCCACAGGGCATGGCTACACCTTC

J gene: TRBJ1-2
D gene: TRBD1
clone size: .
V gene: TRBV25-1
CDR3 protein: CASSPPAGTGGYLDGYTF
CDR3 DNA: TGTGCCAGCAGTCCCCCCGCTGGGACAGGGGGCTATCTAGATGGCTACACCTTC

J gene: TRBJ1-2
D gene: .
clone size: .
V gene: TRBV29-1
CDR3 protein: CSIRRTVGNGYTF
CDR3 DNA: TGCAGCATCCGCCGGACAGTCGGGAATGGCTACACCTTC

J gene: TRBJ2-7
D gene: TRBD1
clone size: once
V gene: TRBV4-3
CDR3 protein: CASSQESHRGTGHAYEQYF
CDR3 DNA: TGCGCCAGCAGCCAAGAAAGTCATCGAGGGACAGGGCATGCCTACGAGCAGTACTTC

J gene: TRBJ2-1
D gene: TRBD2
clone size: .
V gene: TRBV7-2
CDR3 protein: CASSLLAGLYNEQFF
CDR3 DNA: TGTGCCAGCAGCTTACTAGCGGGTCTCTACAATGAGCAGTTCTTC

J gene: TRBJ1-1
D gene: .
clone size: .
V gene: TRBV18
CDR3 protein: CASSPGEGPLNTEAFF
CDR3 DNA: TGTGCCAGCTCACCAGGGGAGGGGCCCCTGAACACTGAAGCTTTCTTT

J gene: TRBJ2-7
D gene: .
clone size: .
V gene: TRBV7-3
CDR3 protein: CASSSTPSYEQYF
CDR3 DNA: TGTGCCAGCAGCTCGACACCGTCCTACGAGCAGTACTTC

J gene: TRBJ1-1
D gene: TRBD1
clone size: once
V gene: TRBV13
CDR3 protein: CASSQDRGLMNTEAFF
CDR3 DNA: TGTGCCAGCAGCCAGGACAGGGGGCTCATGAACACTGAAGCTTTCTTT

J gene: TRBJ2-6
D gene: .
clone size: .
V gene: TRBV27
CDR3 protein: CASSPYSGANVLTF
CDR3 DNA: TGTGCCAGCAGTCCCTATTCTGGGGCCAACGTCCTGACTTTC

J gene: TRBJ1-1
D gene: .
clone size: .
V gene: TRBV4-1
CDR3 protein: CASSQGSTTGHTEAFF
CDR3 DNA: TGCGCCAGCAGCCAAGGGTCAACGACAGGACACACTGAAGCTTTCTTT

J gene: TRBJ2-7
D gene: TRBD2
clone size: once
V gene: TRBV4-3
CDR3 protein: CASSQVSRGETYEQYF
CDR3 DNA: TGCGCCAGCAGCCAAGTTAGTCGGGGGGAGACCTACGAGCAGTACTTC

J gene: TRBJ1-3
D gene: .
clone size: .
V gene: TRBV5-5
CDR3 protein: CASSHNTGSGNTIYF
CDR3 DNA: TGTGCCAGCAGCCATAATACAGGGTCTGGAAACACCATATATTTT

J gene: TRBJ2-7
D gene: TRBD1
clone size: .
V gene: TRBV4-3
CDR3 protein: CASSQNTGANSYEQYF
CDR3 DNA: TGCGCCAGCAGCCAAAATACAGGGGCAAACTCCTACGAGCAGTACTTC

J gene: TRBJ2-7
D gene: .
clone size: .
V gene: TRBV12-3/TRBV12-4
CDR3 protein: CASSPSYEQYF
CDR3 DNA: TGTGCCAGCAGCCCGTCCTACGAGCAGTACTTC

J gene: TRBJ2-3
D gene: .
clone size: .
V gene: TRBV4-3
CDR3 protein: CASSQGREVDTQYF
CDR3 DNA: TGCGCCAGCAGCCAAGGGAGGGAGGTAGATACGCAGTATTTT

J gene: TRBJ2-7
D gene: TRBD1
clone size: .
V gene: TRBV27
CDR3 protein: CASSLWDRYYEQYF
CDR3 DNA: TGTGCCAGCAGTTTATGGGACAGGTACTACGAGCAGTACTTC

J gene: TRBJ2-7
D gene: TRBD2
clone size: .
V gene: TRBV11-2
CDR3 protein: CASSFGRGAYSYEQYF
CDR3 DNA: TGTGCCAGCAGCTTTGGGCGGGGGGCCTACTCCTACGAGCAGTACTTC

J gene: TRBJ1-5
D gene: TRBD1
clone size: many
V gene: TRBV18
CDR3 protein: CASSPGQENQPQHF
CDR3 DNA: TGTGCCAGCTCACCAGGACAGGAAAATCAGCCCCAGCATTTT

J gene: TRBJ1-1
D gene: TRBD1
clone size: .
V gene: TRBV29-1
CDR3 protein: CSVTGTANTEAFF
CDR3 DNA: TGCAGCGTTACCGGGACAGCAAACACTGAAGCTTTCTTT

J gene: TRBJ1-1
D gene: TRBD1
clone size: .
V gene: TRBV7-9
CDR3 protein: CASLRQGNEAFF
CDR3 DNA: TGTGCCAGCCTAAGACAGGGGAATGAAGCTTTCTTT

J gene: TRBJ2-7
D gene: .
clone size: once
V gene: TRBV18
CDR3 protein: CASSPGPSYGEQYF
CDR3 DNA: TGTGCCAGCTCACCGGGGCCCTCCTACGGCGAGCAGTACTTC